These T cell receptor beta chains were read from a single sample in a study of blood T cell dynamics during melanoma immunotherapy. Method: immunoSEQ multiplex PCR; TCRdb's copy keeps in-frame clones and lacks some. The table has about 10,000 clones, roughly nine tenths seen once; the top ten hold 24%. The sequencing here drew on blood, taken from a patient treated with checkpoint blockade. Receptors originate from a human donor with melanoma. CDR3s include the opening cysteine and the closing phenylalanine or tryptophan. D genes are given only for firm matches. The size field is filled for only some rows; it gives once, few, many or a size class.

clone size: .
V gene: TRBV9
J gene: TRBJ2-5
D gene: .
CDR3 protein: CASSPRPGWETQYF
CDR3 DNA: TGTGCCAGCAGCCCCCGGCCGGGGTGGGAGACCCAGTACTTC

clone size: .
V gene: TRBV4-1
J gene: TRBJ2-7
D gene: .
CDR3 protein: CASSRPRDEQYF
CDR3 DNA: TGCGCCAGCAGCAGGCCAAGGGACGAGCAGTACTTC

clone size: once
V gene: TRBV20-1
J gene: TRBJ2-3
D gene: .
CDR3 protein: CSARADTQYF
CDR3 DNA: TGCAGTGCTAGAGCAGATACGCAGTATTTT

clone size: .
V gene: TRBV7-9
J gene: TRBJ2-3
D gene: TRBD2
CDR3 protein: CASSPRGLARTDTQYF
CDR3 DNA: TGTGCCAGCAGCCCCCGGGGACTAGCGCGCACAGATACGCAGTATTTT

clone size: .
V gene: TRBV27
J gene: TRBJ2-5
D gene: .
CDR3 protein: CASLGEETQYF
CDR3 DNA: TGTGCCAGCCTTGGGGAAGAGACCCAGTACTTC

clone size: few
V gene: TRBV7-9
J gene: TRBJ1-4
D gene: TRBD1
CDR3 protein: CASSLGQAQGEKLFF
CDR3 DNA: TGTGCCAGCAGCTTAGGACAGGCACAGGGGGAAAAACTGTTTTTT

clone size: .
V gene: TRBV28
J gene: TRBJ2-4
D gene: .
CDR3 protein: CASSLWPRLAKNIQYF
CDR3 DNA: TGTGCCAGCAGTTTGTGGCCCCGGCTAGCCAAAAACATTCAGTACTTC

clone size: .
V gene: TRBV10-2
J gene: TRBJ2-1
D gene: .
CDR3 protein: CASRRKGHEQFF
CDR3 DNA: TGCGCCAGCAGGCGCAAGGGGCATGAGCAGTTCTTC

clone size: .
V gene: TRBV10-3
J gene: TRBJ2-7
D gene: TRBD1
CDR3 protein: CAISRDRVHEQYF
CDR3 DNA: TGTGCCATCAGTAGGGACAGGGTCCACGAGCAGTACTTC

clone size: .
V gene: TRBV28
J gene: TRBJ2-3
D gene: .
CDR3 protein: CASSPPRQGSTDTQYF
CDR3 DNA: TGTGCCAGCAGTCCTCCCCGGCAGGGGAGCACAGATACGCAGTATTTT

clone size: .
V gene: TRBV6-5
J gene: TRBJ2-1
D gene: .
CDR3 protein: CASSYMRAPNEQFF
CDR3 DNA: TGTGCCAGCAGTTACATGAGGGCCCCCAATGAGCAGTTCTTC

clone size: .
V gene: TRBV19
J gene: TRBJ2-5
D gene: .
CDR3 protein: CASSIGPNQYF
CDR3 DNA: TGTGCCAGTAGTATAGGTCCTAACCAGTACTTC

clone size: .
V gene: TRBV4-1
J gene: TRBJ1-2
D gene: TRBD1
CDR3 protein: CASSQDPTGLHGYTF
CDR3 DNA: TGCGCCAGCAGCCAAGATCCGACAGGGCTGCATGGCTACACCTTC

clone size: .
V gene: TRBV4-3
J gene: TRBJ1-2
D gene: .
CDR3 protein: CASSQETGPYGYTF
CDR3 DNA: TGCGCCAGCAGCCAGGAGACAGGCCCCTATGGCTACACCTTC

clone size: few
V gene: TRBV7-2
J gene: TRBJ2-7
D gene: TRBD2
CDR3 protein: CASSPLGGGYEQYF
CDR3 DNA: TGTGCCAGCAGCCCTCTCGGGGGAGGGTACGAGCAGTACTTC

clone size: .
V gene: TRBV9
J gene: TRBJ2-7
D gene: .
CDR3 protein: CASSVGGQSEQYF
CDR3 DNA: TGTGCCAGCAGCGTAGGGGGGCAGTCCGAGCAGTACTTC

clone size: .
V gene: TRBV6-5
J gene: TRBJ2-7
D gene: TRBD2
CDR3 protein: CASRWGLAHTYEQYF
CDR3 DNA: TGTGCCAGCAGGTGGGGACTAGCGCACACCTACGAGCAGTACTTC

clone size: .
V gene: TRBV30
J gene: TRBJ2-3
D gene: TRBD2
CDR3 protein: CAWSPGLADPTDTQYF
CDR3 DNA: TGTGCCTGGAGTCCCGGACTAGCGGACCCCACAGATACGCAGTATTTT

clone size: .
V gene: TRBV10-3
J gene: TRBJ2-5
D gene: TRBD1
CDR3 protein: CAISGTGVGETQYF
CDR3 DNA: TGTGCCATCAGTGGGACAGGGGTGGGAGAGACCCAGTACTTC

clone size: once
V gene: TRBV2
J gene: TRBJ2-7
D gene: TRBD1
CDR3 protein: CASSGTGDYEQYF
CDR3 DNA: TGTGCCAGCTCCGGGACAGGAGACTACGAGCAGTACTTC

clone size: .
V gene: TRBV2
J gene: TRBJ2-3
D gene: .
CDR3 protein: CASRRAGDTQYF
CDR3 DNA: TGTGCCAGCAGGCGGGCTGGAGATACGCAGTATTTT

clone size: .
V gene: TRBV27
J gene: TRBJ2-5
D gene: .
CDR3 protein: CASSLWEAGETQYF
CDR3 DNA: TGTGCCAGCAGTTTATGGGAGGCCGGGGAGACCCAGTACTTC

clone size: .
V gene: TRBV5-1
J gene: TRBJ2-7
D gene: .
CDR3 protein: CASSLGTYEQYF
CDR3 DNA: TGCGCCAGCAGCCTGGGGACCTACGAGCAGTACTTC

clone size: .
V gene: TRBV10-1
J gene: TRBJ2-7
D gene: .
CDR3 protein: CASSEPDPQDRGTSYEQYF
CDR3 DNA: TGCGCCAGCAGTGAGCCCGATCCCCAGGACAGAGGGACCTCCTACGAGCAGTACTTC

clone size: .
V gene: TRBV29-1
J gene: TRBJ2-3
D gene: .
CDR3 protein: CSVGWGADTQYF
CDR3 DNA: TGCAGCGTTGGGTGGGGTGCAGATACGCAGTATTTT

clone size: .
V gene: TRBV28
J gene: TRBJ1-2
D gene: TRBD1
CDR3 protein: CASSPGGSNYGYTF
CDR3 DNA: TGTGCCAGCAGTCCAGGGGGCTCGAACTATGGCTACACCTTC

clone size: .
V gene: TRBV10-3
J gene: TRBJ2-3
D gene: TRBD1
CDR3 protein: CAISGLPGQSTDTQYF
CDR3 DNA: TGTGCCATCAGTGGCTTACCGGGACAGAGCACAGATACGCAGTATTTT

clone size: .
V gene: TRBV5-1
J gene: TRBJ2-5
D gene: .
CDR3 protein: CASSLGEGGETQYF
CDR3 DNA: TGCGCCAGCAGCTTGGGCGAGGGCGGGGAGACCCAGTACTTC

clone size: .
V gene: TRBV18
J gene: TRBJ2-7
D gene: .
CDR3 protein: CASSPDSYGLKQYF
CDR3 DNA: TGTGCCAGCTCACCGGACTCATACGGTTTGAAGCAGTACTTC

clone size: .
V gene: TRBV4-2
J gene: TRBJ2-7
D gene: .
CDR3 protein: CASSQGAGVVTYEQYF
CDR3 DNA: TGTGCCAGCAGCCAAGGGGCCGGGGTGGTGACTTACGAGCAGTACTTC

clone size: hyperexpanded
V gene: TRBV27
J gene: TRBJ2-2
D gene: TRBD2
CDR3 protein: CASSPGLADATGELFF
CDR3 DNA: TGTGCCAGCAGTCCGGGACTAGCGGACGCCACCGGGGAGCTGTTTTTT

clone size: once
V gene: TRBV18
J gene: TRBJ1-4
D gene: TRBD1
CDR3 protein: CASSPRTGGVEKLFF
CDR3 DNA: TGTGCCAGCTCACCACGGACAGGGGGCGTTGAAAAACTGTTTTTT

clone size: .
V gene: TRBV21-1
J gene: TRBJ1-2
D gene: .
CDR3 protein: CASRGTCDPYGYTF
CDR3 DNA: TGTGCCAGCAGGGGTACATGTGACCCCTATGGCTACACCTTC

clone size: .
V gene: TRBV7-9
J gene: TRBJ2-2
D gene: .
CDR3 protein: CASSWGVGSTGELFF
CDR3 DNA: TGTGCCAGCAGCTGGGGGGTAGGAAGCACCGGGGAGCTGTTTTTT

clone size: once
V gene: TRBV18
J gene: TRBJ2-7
D gene: .
CDR3 protein: CASSGGQYEQYF
CDR3 DNA: TGTGCCAGCTCAGGGGGGCAATACGAGCAGTACTTC

clone size: .
V gene: TRBV4-1
J gene: TRBJ1-2
D gene: .
CDR3 protein: CASSQGGVTYGYTF
CDR3 DNA: TGCGCCAGCAGCCAAGGGGGGGTAACCTATGGCTACACCTTC

clone size: .
V gene: TRBV19
J gene: TRBJ2-1
D gene: TRBD2
CDR3 protein: CASSPWEGPYNEQFF
CDR3 DNA: TGTGCCAGTAGTCCCTGGGAGGGACCCTACAATGAGCAGTTCTTC

clone size: .
V gene: TRBV28
J gene: TRBJ2-7
D gene: .
CDR3 protein: CASSLTENYEQYF
CDR3 DNA: TGTGCCAGCAGCCTGACAGAGAACTACGAGCAGTACTTC

clone size: .
V gene: TRBV2
J gene: TRBJ2-3
D gene: TRBD1
CDR3 protein: CASSEGWTRGDTQYF
CDR3 DNA: TGTGCCAGCAGTGAGGGGTGGACCAGGGGGGATACGCAGTATTTT

clone size: .
V gene: TRBV6-5
J gene: TRBJ2-7
D gene: .
CDR3 protein: CASRTGHSYEQYF
CDR3 DNA: TGTGCCAGCAGGACTGGACACAGCTACGAGCAGTACTTC

clone size: once
V gene: TRBV7-2
J gene: TRBJ2-2
D gene: .
CDR3 protein: CASSLAAGPGAGELFF
CDR3 DNA: TGTGCCAGCAGCTTAGCGGCGGGACCGGGGGCCGGGGAGCTGTTTTTT

clone size: .
V gene: TRBV5-1
J gene: TRBJ2-5
D gene: TRBD2
CDR3 protein: CASSLARAGGTETQYF
CDR3 DNA: TGCGCCAGCAGCTTGGCGCGAGCGGGAGGGACGGAGACCCAGTACTTC

clone size: .
V gene: TRBV28
J gene: TRBJ1-4
D gene: .
CDR3 protein: CASSLAQGSGGGKLFF
CDR3 DNA: TGTGCCAGCAGTTTGGCCCAGGGCTCGGGCGGGGGAAAACTGTTTTTT

clone size: .
V gene: TRBV7-2
J gene: TRBJ2-7
D gene: .
CDR3 protein: CASSQRPYPSYEQYF
CDR3 DNA: TGTGCCAGCAGCCAAAGACCCTACCCGTCCTACGAGCAGTACTTC

clone size: .
V gene: TRBV10-3
J gene: TRBJ1-1
D gene: .
CDR3 protein: CAIRDSSGGNTEAFF
CDR3 DNA: TGTGCCATCAGGGACAGTTCAGGAGGGAACACTGAAGCTTTCTTT

clone size: .
V gene: TRBV18
J gene: TRBJ2-3
D gene: TRBD2
CDR3 protein: CASSPPGTSGSLLQYF
CDR3 DNA: TGTGCCAGCTCACCCCCCGGGACTAGCGGGAGCCTGTTGCAGTATTTT

clone size: .
V gene: TRBV28
J gene: TRBJ2-1
D gene: TRBD2
CDR3 protein: CASRKLAGVGPNEQFF
CDR3 DNA: TGTGCCAGCAGGAAGCTAGCGGGAGTCGGCCCCAATGAGCAGTTCTTC

clone size: .
V gene: TRBV2
J gene: TRBJ2-7
D gene: .
CDR3 protein: CASRATGSYEQYF
CDR3 DNA: TGTGCCAGCCGGGCCACAGGGTCCTACGAGCAGTACTTC

clone size: .
V gene: TRBV5-6
J gene: TRBJ2-7
D gene: .
CDR3 protein: CASSLVGALWDEQYF
CDR3 DNA: TGTGCCAGCAGCTTGGTTGGGGCCCTATGGGACGAGCAGTACTTC

clone size: few
V gene: TRBV28
J gene: TRBJ1-5
D gene: .
CDR3 protein: CASRRGGQPQHF
CDR3 DNA: TGTGCCAGCAGACGAGGGGGACAGCCCCAGCATTTT

clone size: .
V gene: TRBV6-4
J gene: TRBJ1-1
D gene: TRBD1
CDR3 protein: CASSAYRGGTEAFF
CDR3 DNA: TGTGCCAGCAGTGCCTACAGGGGGGGGACTGAAGCTTTCTTT